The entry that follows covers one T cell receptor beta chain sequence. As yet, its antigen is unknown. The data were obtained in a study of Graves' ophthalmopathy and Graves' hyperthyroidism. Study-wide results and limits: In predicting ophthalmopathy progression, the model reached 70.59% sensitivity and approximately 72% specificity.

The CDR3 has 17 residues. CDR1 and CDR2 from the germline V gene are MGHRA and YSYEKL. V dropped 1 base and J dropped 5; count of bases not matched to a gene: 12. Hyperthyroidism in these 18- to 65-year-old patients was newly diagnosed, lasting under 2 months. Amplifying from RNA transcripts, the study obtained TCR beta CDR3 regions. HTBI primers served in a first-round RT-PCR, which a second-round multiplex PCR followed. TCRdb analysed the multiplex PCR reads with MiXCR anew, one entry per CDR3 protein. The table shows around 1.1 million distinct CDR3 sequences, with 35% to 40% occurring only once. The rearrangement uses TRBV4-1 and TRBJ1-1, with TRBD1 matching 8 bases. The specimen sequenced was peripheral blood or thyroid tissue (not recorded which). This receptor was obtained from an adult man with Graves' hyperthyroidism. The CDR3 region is CASSQAGDNRGGTEAFF. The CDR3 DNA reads TGCGCCAGCAGCCAAGCCGGGGATAACAGGGGGGGGACTGAAGCTTTCTTT.